This TCR beta chain was captured in a study of radiotherapy plus CTLA-4 blockade in lung cancer. Study overall: Objective response rate was 15% to 20%; disease control rate, approximately 28%.

By frequency in the sample, this clone is large. Method: immunoSEQ multiplex PCR; TCRdb's copy keeps in-frame clones and lacks some. The table lists about 62,000 clones, roughly 76% of them singletons, with roughly 3.1% in the top ten. Germline values: CDR1 SEHNR, CDR2 FQNEAQ (reference sequence). The CDR3 runs 17 residues. Trimming cost V 5 bases and J 4 bases; bases outside gene matches: 12. This chain connects TRBV7-9 to TRBJ2-7; 12 bases are a match to TRBD2. This clonotype was obtained from a human donor with non-small cell lung cancer who had a complete response to radiotherapy plus ipilimumab. The specimen was peripheral blood, collected from a patient treated with radiotherapy plus ipilimumab. The CDR3 loop reads CASSPRLAGVLGYEQYF. CDR3 nucleotide sequence: TGTGCCAGCAGCCCGAGACTAGCGGGAGTGTTGGGATACGAGCAGTACTTC.